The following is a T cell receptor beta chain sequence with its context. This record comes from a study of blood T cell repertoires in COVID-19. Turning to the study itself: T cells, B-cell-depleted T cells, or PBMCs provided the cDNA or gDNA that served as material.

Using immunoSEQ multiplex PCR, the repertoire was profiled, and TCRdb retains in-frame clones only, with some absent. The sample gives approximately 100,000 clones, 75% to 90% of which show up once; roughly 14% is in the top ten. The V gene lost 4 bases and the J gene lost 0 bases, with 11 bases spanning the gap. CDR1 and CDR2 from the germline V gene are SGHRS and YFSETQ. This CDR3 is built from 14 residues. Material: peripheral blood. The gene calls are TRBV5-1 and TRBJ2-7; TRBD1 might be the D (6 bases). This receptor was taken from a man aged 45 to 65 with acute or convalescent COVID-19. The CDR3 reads CASSPTGSSYEQYF. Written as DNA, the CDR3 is TGCGCCAGCAGCCCAACAGGGAGCTCCTACGAGCAGTACTTC.